A single sample gave rise to the 30 T cell receptor beta chains below, sequenced in a study of T cell repertoires in cytomegalovirus infection. TCRdb itself ran the reads through MiXCR, one entry per CDR3 protein. The table has more than 300,000 distinct CDR3 sequences, just under 35% seen once; the top ten hold about 14%. No antigen has been assigned to these receptors. This specimen was cultured PBMCs, taken from culture after CMV antigen stimulation. The origin of the receptors is a human donor in good health (CMV status not recorded). Some clones in this sample may be carry-over from other donors' samples.

J is TRBJ1-5 and V is TRBV6-5; no definite D call. Germline values: CDR1 MNHEY, CDR2 SVGAGI. This CDR3 spans 15 amino acids. The V end was cut by 0 bases, the J end by 5 bases, with 11 bases between. CDR3 protein: CASSYSGGRDQPQHF. CDR3 DNA sequence: TGTGCCAGCAGTTACTCGGGCGGCCGTGATCAGCCCCAGCATTTT.

This clonotype was seen a handful of times. The V gene is TRBV28, the J gene TRBJ1-1; no clear D. Germline CDR1 reads MDHEN; CDR2 reads SYDVKM. The CDR3 sequence is 15 residues long. V was cut by 5 bases and J by 1 base, with 14 bases left in between. The CDR3 loop is CASSTPSVPNTEAFF. The CDR3 region has the DNA TGTGCCAGCAGTACCCCTTCGGTGCCGAACACTGAAGCTTTCTTT.

The chain combines TRBV5-1 with TRBJ2-1, with D possibly TRBD2 on 6 matching bases. The CDR3 covers 15 residues. V was clipped by 2 bases and J by 3 bases, with 12 bases between them. Germline CDR1 reads SGHRS; CDR2 reads YFSETQ. The CDR3 sequence is CASSFRTGDYNEQFF. Written as DNA, the CDR3 is TGCGCCAGCAGCTTTCGGACGGGAGACTACAATGAGCAGTTCTTC.

The chain recombines TRBV3-1 with TRBJ2-1; D is possibly TRBD2 (6 bases). The CDR3 totals 13 residues. Germline-derived CDR1 and CDR2 are LGHDT and YNNKEL (reference sequence). Trimming took 2 bases from V and 8 from J, leaving 10 bases between them. The CDR3 sequence: CASSQTGGYEQFF. Here the CDR3 DNA reads TGTGCCAGCAGCCAAACCGGAGGGTATGAGCAGTTCTTC.

V usage is TRBV11-2 and J usage is TRBJ2-1; D is possibly TRBD2 (6 bases). Germline lookup yields CDR1 SGHAT and CDR2 FQNNGV. With 5 bases removed from V and 6 bases from J, the gap between germline ends came to 14 bases. The CDR3 runs to 14 residues. CDR3 residues: CASSPGLATNEQFF. DNA of the CDR3: TGTGCCAGCAGCCCAGGGCTAGCGACCAATGAGCAGTTCTTC.

The chain employs TRBV7-2 and TRBJ1-2, with D maybe TRBD1 (5 bases). The CDR3 covers 13 residues. Per the germline V gene, CDR1 is SGHTA and CDR2 is FQGNSA. V was pared by 11 bases and J by 0 bases, with 13 bases between. The CDR3 loop reads CALIAGPNYGYTF. CDR3 in DNA: TGTGCCTTAATTGCAGGGCCTAACTATGGCTACACCTTC.

The J gene is TRBJ2-1, the V gene TRBV7-6; no definite D call. This CDR3 is 13 amino acids long. Per germline, CDR1 SGHVS and CDR2 FNYEAQ. Deletions cut 1 base from V and 15 bases from J, with 16 bases between. Here the CDR3 DNA reads TGTGCCAGCAGCTTAGGAATAGTACGGCAGTGGTTCTTC. Encoded protein: CASSLGIVRQWFF.

The genes are TRBV11-2 and TRBJ2-1; tentative D call: TRBD2 (6 bases). Trimming pared 0 bases from V and 3 bases from J, leaving 15 bases between. CDR1 is SGHAT and CDR2 is FQNNGV in the germline V gene. This CDR3 has 17 residues. The CDR3 loop reads CASSLDRGGLIYNEQFF. The CDR3 nucleotides read TGTGCCAGCAGCTTAGATCGTGGGGGACTCATCTACAATGAGCAGTTCTTC.

This chain joins TRBV19 and TRBJ2-5; tentative D call: TRBD2 (5 bases). The CDR3 runs to 16 residues. Germline V gene sequence: CDR1 LNHDA, CDR2 SQIVND (reference sequence). Trimming cost V 4 bases and J 5 bases, with 20 bases left between them. This CDR3 is CASSNKRTQGWETQYF. The CDR3 nucleotides are TGTGCCAGTAGTAATAAGAGGACTCAAGGATGGGAGACCCAGTACTTC.

This clonotype appeared once. The chain carries TRBV10-3 and TRBJ1-5; 8 bases are a match to TRBD1. Losses at the gene ends were 6 bases for V and 5 bases for J; bases not matched to a gene: 3. This CDR3 has 13 residues. Germline values: CDR1 ENHRY, CDR2 SYGVKD. This CDR3 is CAIRDRVHQPQHF. In DNA, the CDR3 is TGTGCCATCAGGGACAGGGTACATCAGCCCCAGCATTTT.

V usage is TRBV29-1 and J usage is TRBJ1-6; TRBD1 agrees at 8 bases. This CDR3 region has 13 residues. After removal of 7 bases from V and 12 bases from J, the junction contained 11 bases not matched to a gene. Germline V gene data show CDR1 as SQVTM and CDR2 as ANQGSEA. In DNA, the CDR3 is TGCAGCGCTGGCCAGGGGGCGCAAGGACCCCTCCACTTT. Amino acid sequence: CSAGQGAQGPLHF.

This clonotype has at least ten counts. This chain joins TRBV7-2 and TRBJ2-3; 8 bases are a match to TRBD2. After removal of 4 bases from V and 6 bases from J, the junction contained 15 bases not matched to a gene. The CDR3 extends over 17 amino acids. CDR1 SGHTA and CDR2 FQGNSA come from the germline V gene. This CDR3 is CASSSRSGKVFTDTQYF. The CDR3 bases are TGTGCCAGCAGCTCTCGTAGCGGGAAAGTCTTTACGGATACGCAGTATTTT.

This clonotype occurred many times. V is TRBV7-2 and J is TRBJ1-6; TRBD1 agrees at 7 bases. This CDR3 is built from 13 residues. Per germline, CDR1 SGHTA and CDR2 FQGNSA. The V segment lost 4 bases and the J segment 12 bases; nucleotides outside the gene matches: 6. The CDR3 spells CASSSGQFLPLHF. CDR3 sequence (DNA): TGTGCCAGCAGCTCGGGACAGTTTCTACCCCTCCACTTT. The whole variable domain, filled in from reference TRBV7-2 and TRBJ1-6, reads GAGVSQSPSNKVTEKGKDVELRCDPISGHTALYWYRQSLGQGLEFLIYFQGNSAPDKSGLPSDRFSAERTGGSVSTLTIQRTQQEDSAVYLCASSSGQFLPLHFGNGTRLTVT.

This clonotype has only one observation. The chain links TRBV7-2 to TRBJ2-5; D remains ambiguous. CDR3 length: 14 amino acids. Trimming left V 3 bases short and J 2 bases short, with 10 bases between. Germline V lookup: CDR1 SGHTA, CDR2 FQGNSA. CDR3 nucleotides: TGTGCCAGCAGCTTCGGCCGGGTTCAAGAGACCCAGTACTTC. As protein: CASSFGRVQETQYF.

This clonotype was detected a few times. The rearrangement uses TRBV7-6 and TRBJ2-1, with D perhaps TRBD1 (5 bases). There are 14 residues in the CDR3. Per the germline V gene, CDR1 is SGHVS and CDR2 is FNYEAQ. Trimming took 1 base from V and 6 from J, leaving 10 bases between them. The CDR3 reads CASSLGQPVNEQFF. As DNA, the CDR3 is TGTGCCAGCAGCTTAGGACAGCCAGTCAATGAGCAGTTCTTC.

This clonotype occurred many times. J is TRBJ2-7 and V is TRBV7-2; D perhaps matches TRBD2 (6 bases). The CDR3 sequence is 13 residues long. V lost 5 bases and J 3 bases, leaving 11 bases between the germline ends. CDR1 and CDR2 from the germline V gene are SGHTA and FQGNSA. The CDR3 coding sequence is TGTGCCAGCAGCCCCCCCGGGGGCTACGAGCAGTACTTC. Protein: CASSPPGGYEQYF.

This clonotype was detected a few times. The chain links TRBV28 to TRBJ2-6; D not certain. CDR1 is MDHEN and CDR2 is SYDVKM in the germline V gene. Trimming removed 6 bases from V and 0 bases from J, with 9 bases in between. The CDR3 length is 15 residues. The CDR3 DNA is TGTGCCAGCAGGTTACGGGCCTCTGGGGCCAACGTCCTGACTTTC. Its protein product is CASRLRASGANVLTF.

This clonotype has only a few counts. The chain recombines TRBV19 with TRBJ1-5; weak D call: TRBD1 (6 bases). The CDR3 loop spans 15 amino acids. V lost 9 bases to trimming and J lost 1 base, with 16 bases between them. Germline V gene lookup returns CDR1 LNHDA and CDR2 SQIVND (reference sequence). CDR3 in DNA: TGTGCCAGCATTTTAACGGGGGCGAGCAATCAGCCCCAGCATTTT. Amino acid sequence: CASILTGASNQPQHF.

There are a few counts of this clonotype. J is TRBJ2-2 and V is TRBV12-3 or TRBV12-4, with D perhaps given as TRBD1 or TRBD2 (5 bases each). The CDR3 covers 15 residues. V was clipped by 3 bases and J by 7 bases, with 15 bases between them. CDR3 residues: CASSFIQGVHGELFF. The CDR3 coding sequence is TGTGCCAGCAGTTTCATCCAGGGAGTACACGGGGAGCTGTTTTTT.

The chain combines TRBV6-5 with TRBJ2-3; D is undetermined. Trimming took 6 bases from V and 3 from J, leaving 13 bases between them. CDR1 MNHEY and CDR2 SVGAGI come from the germline V gene. This CDR3 is 14 amino acids long. The CDR3 DNA follows: TGTGCCAGCAGATCACCCCTAAGGACAGATACGCAGTATTTT. Amino acid sequence: CASRSPLRTDTQYF.

J is TRBJ2-1 and V is TRBV11-1, with D hard to call. V shed 1 base and J shed 5 bases, with 12 bases lying between them. Germline V gene sequence: CDR1 SGHAT, CDR2 FQDESV (reference sequence). The CDR3 totals 15 residues. The CDR3 DNA follows: TGTGCCAGCAGCTTAGACCCACGACGGGACAATGAGCAGTTCTTC. It specifies CASSLDPRRDNEQFF.

This clonotype was counted only a few times. The chain is built from TRBV2 and TRBJ2-1, with a weak D call TRBD1 (6 bases). Germline assignment: CDR1 SNHLY and CDR2 FYNNEI. This CDR3 spans 13 amino acids. V dropped 7 bases and J dropped 5 bases, with 12 bases sitting between them. Here the CDR3 DNA reads TGTGCCAGCATAGGTCACAGGGACAATGAGCAGTTCTTC. Its translation is CASIGHRDNEQFF. Variable domain in full (rest from reference TRBV2 and TRBJ2-1): EPEVTQTPSHQVTQMGQEVILRCVPISNHLYFYWYRQILGQKVEFLVSFYNNEISEKSEIFDDQFSVERPDGSNFTLKIRSTKLEDSAMYFCASIGHRDNEQFFGPGTRLTVL.

The chain links TRBV7-9 to TRBJ1-2; no reliable D call. The CDR3 extends over 15 amino acids. Germline V lookup: CDR1 SEHNR, CDR2 FQNEAQ (reference sequence). V lost 1 base, J lost 4 bases, and 13 bases lay in between. The CDR3 reads CASSLERSGSYGYTF. DNA of the CDR3: TGTGCCAGCAGCTTAGAAAGATCTGGGAGCTATGGCTACACCTTC. Filled out from reference TRBV7-9 and TRBJ1-2, the complete variable domain reads DTGVSQNPRHKITKRGQNVTFRCDPISEHNRLYWYRQTLGQGPEFLTYFQNEAQLEKSRLLSDRFSAERPKGSFSTLEIQRTEQGDSAMYLCASSLERSGSYGYTFGSGTRLTVV.

This chain connects TRBV27 to TRBJ2-5; D unresolved. CDR1 and CDR2 from the germline V gene are MNHEY and SMNVEV (reference sequence). This CDR3 region has 15 residues. Between the trimmed V and J ends, which lost 2 bases and 0 bases, there was a span of 10 bases. The CDR3 here is CASSLEWADQETQYF. CDR3 nucleotides: TGTGCCAGCAGTTTAGAGTGGGCAGACCAAGAGACCCAGTACTTC.

The rearrangement uses TRBV6-5 and TRBJ1-2; TRBD1 matches 8 bases. V dropped 0 bases and J dropped 6; count of bases not matched to a gene: 9. The CDR3 has 16 amino acids. Germline V gives CDR1 MNHEY, CDR2 SVGAGI. The DNA for the CDR3 is TGTGCCAGCAGTTACTCGTCGGACAGGGTTTATCATGGCTACACCTTC. Residues: CASSYSSDRVYHGYTF.

This clonotype has a single count. The V and J genes are TRBV5-1 and TRBJ1-1, with TRBD1 identical over 9 bases. The V and J ends lost 3 bases and 3 bases, in that order; junction bases with no gene match: 3. The germline V gene encodes CDR1 SGHRS and CDR2 YFSETQ. The CDR3 covers 14 residues. The CDR3 protein is CASSSRTGDTEAFF. CDR3 DNA: TGCGCCAGCAGCTCCCGGACAGGGGACACTGAAGCTTTCTTT.

This clonotype was counted a few times. CDR3 residues: CASSSTGWGNQETQYF. The CDR3 DNA reads as TGTGCCAGCAGCTCTACTGGGTGGGGGAACCAAGAGACCCAGTACTTC. This chain connects TRBV5-6 to TRBJ2-5; D is tentatively TRBD1 or TRBD2 (5 bases each). The CDR3 is 16 residues long. Germline V CDR1 and CDR2: SGHDT, YYEEEE. V lost 3 bases, J lost 0 bases, and 15 bases lay in between.

The chain has TRBV23-1 and TRBJ2-3, with D possibly being TRBD2 (6 bases). TRBV23-1 is an ORF for which the function is uncertain. Trimming took off 0 bases at V and 2 bases at J, with 15 bases between the two ends. The CDR3 is 17 amino acids. CDR3 sequence reads: CASSQSVASDHTDTQYF. CDR3 in DNA: TGCGCCAGCAGTCAATCAGTCGCTAGCGATCACACAGATACGCAGTATTTT.

The rearrangement uses TRBV28 and TRBJ2-1; 10 bases agree with TRBD2. The V gene's germline CDR1 is MDHEN and CDR2 SYDVKM. The CDR3 sequence is 17 residues long. V gave up 2 bases and J gave up 6 bases; unmatched junction bases: 10. The CDR3 sequence is CASSLDSLAGDSNEQFF. In DNA, the CDR3 is TGTGCCAGCAGTTTAGATTCCCTAGCGGGAGATAGCAATGAGCAGTTCTTC. Variable domain in full (rest from reference TRBV28 and TRBJ2-1): DVKVTQSSRYLVKRTGEKVFLECVQDMDHENMFWYRQDPGLGLRLIYFSYDVKMKEKGDIPEGYSVSREKKERFSLILESASTNQTSMYLCASSLDSLAGDSNEQFFGPGTRLTVL.

The chain is built from TRBV10-1 and TRBJ2-3, with unresolved D. V shed 3 bases and J shed 6 bases, with 7 bases lying between them. Germline lookup yields CDR1 WNHNN and CDR2 SYGVQD (reference sequence). There are 12 residues in the CDR3. This CDR3 is CASSEGSDTQYF. CDR3 in DNA: TGCGCCAGCAGTGAAGGTTCGGATACGCAGTATTTT.